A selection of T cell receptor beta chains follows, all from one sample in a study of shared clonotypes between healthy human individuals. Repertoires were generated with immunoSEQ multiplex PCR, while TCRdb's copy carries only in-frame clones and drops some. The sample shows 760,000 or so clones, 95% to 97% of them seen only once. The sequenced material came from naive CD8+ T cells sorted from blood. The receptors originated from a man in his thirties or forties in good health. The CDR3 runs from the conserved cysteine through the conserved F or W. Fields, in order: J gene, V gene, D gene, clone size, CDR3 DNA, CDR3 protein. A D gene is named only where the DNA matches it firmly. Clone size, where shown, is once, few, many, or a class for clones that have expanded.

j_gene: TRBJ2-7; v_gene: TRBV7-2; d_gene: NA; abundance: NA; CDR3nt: TGTGCCAGCACCGTGGGGGTTGGATTACTGGCCTACGAGCAGTACTTC; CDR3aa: CASTVGVGLLAYEQYF
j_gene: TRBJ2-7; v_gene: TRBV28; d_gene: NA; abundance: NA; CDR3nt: TGTGCCAGCAGCTTCGACGTCTACGAGCAGTACTTC; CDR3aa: CASSFDVYEQYF
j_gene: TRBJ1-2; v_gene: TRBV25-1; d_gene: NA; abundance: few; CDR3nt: TGTGCCAGCAGCGGGGGGACGGGGGACTATGGCTACACCTTC; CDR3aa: CASSGGTGDYGYTF
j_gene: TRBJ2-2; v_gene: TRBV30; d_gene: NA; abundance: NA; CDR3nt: TGTGCCTGGAGTGTAGAATGGGGGCAAGAGCTGTTTTTT; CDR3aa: CAWSVEWGQELFF
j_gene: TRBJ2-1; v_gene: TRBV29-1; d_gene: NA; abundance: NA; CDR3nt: TGCAGCGTTGAGACAACTAGTCCTCGAGACAATGAGCAGTTCTTC; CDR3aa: CSVETTSPRDNEQFF
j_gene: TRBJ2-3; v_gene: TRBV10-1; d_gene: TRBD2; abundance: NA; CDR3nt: TGCGCCAGCAGTGAAGGACTAGCGGGGAGCACAGATACGCAGTATTTT; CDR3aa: CASSEGLAGSTDTQYF
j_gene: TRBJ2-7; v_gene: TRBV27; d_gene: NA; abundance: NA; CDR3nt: TGTGCCAGCAGTAACAGGCAACGGGGTTTCTACGAGCAGTACTTC; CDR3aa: CASSNRQRGFYEQYF
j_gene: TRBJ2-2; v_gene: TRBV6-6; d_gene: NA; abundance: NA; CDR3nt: TGTGCCAGCAGTTACGCCACCGGGGAGCTGTTTTTT; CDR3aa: CASSYATGELFF
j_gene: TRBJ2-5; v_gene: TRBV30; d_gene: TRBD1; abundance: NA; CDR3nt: TGTGCCTGGAGTGACAGGGGGGACGCTCCCCAGTACTTC; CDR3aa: CAWSDRGDAPQYF
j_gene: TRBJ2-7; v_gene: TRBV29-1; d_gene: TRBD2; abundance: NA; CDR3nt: TGCAGCGTTGAAGATTACAGAGCGGGGATCTACGAGCAGTACTTC; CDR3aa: CSVEDYRAGIYEQYF
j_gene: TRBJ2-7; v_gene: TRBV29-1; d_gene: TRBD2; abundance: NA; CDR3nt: TGCAGCGTCTCCGGACTAGCGGGAGGGGTTTACGAGCAGTACTTC; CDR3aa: CSVSGLAGGVYEQYF
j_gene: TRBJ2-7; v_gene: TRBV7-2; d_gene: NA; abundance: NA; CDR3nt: TGTGCCAGCAGCTTAGCTGTGCCAAACGAGCAGTACTTC; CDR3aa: CASSLAVPNEQYF
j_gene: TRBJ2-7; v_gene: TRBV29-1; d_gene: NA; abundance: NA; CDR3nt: TGCAGCGCCCGGGACACGCTAGAGTACGAGCAGTACTTC; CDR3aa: CSARDTLEYEQYF
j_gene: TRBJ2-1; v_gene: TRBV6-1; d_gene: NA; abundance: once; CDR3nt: TGTGCCAGCAGTGAGCCTAACTACAATGAGCAGTTCTTC; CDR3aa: CASSEPNYNEQFF
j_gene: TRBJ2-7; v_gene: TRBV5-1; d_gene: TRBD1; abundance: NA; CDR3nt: TGCGCCAGCAGCCGGGACAGCCGTCCCTACGAGCAGTACTTC; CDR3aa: CASSRDSRPYEQYF
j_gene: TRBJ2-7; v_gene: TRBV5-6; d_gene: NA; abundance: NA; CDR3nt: TGTGCCAGCAGCGTAAACTACGAGCAGTACTTC; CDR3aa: CASSVNYEQYF
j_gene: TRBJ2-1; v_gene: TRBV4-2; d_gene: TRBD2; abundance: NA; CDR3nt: TGTGCCAGCAGCCAAGAGAGTACGCTAGCGGGCGTCGATGAGCAGTTCTTC; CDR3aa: CASSQESTLAGVDEQFF
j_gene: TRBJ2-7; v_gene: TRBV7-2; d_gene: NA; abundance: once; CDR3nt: TGTGCCAGCAGCCTCGGTCCTGAGCAGTACTTC; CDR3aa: CASSLGPEQYF
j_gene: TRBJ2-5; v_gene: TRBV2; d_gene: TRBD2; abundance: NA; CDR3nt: TGTGCCAGTTCTGCTATAGGGCGGGAGGCCGCAGAGACCCAGTACTTC; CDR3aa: CASSAIGREAAETQYF
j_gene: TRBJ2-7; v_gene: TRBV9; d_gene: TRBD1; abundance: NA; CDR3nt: TGTGCCAGCAGCGTAGGGGCCGCAGGACAGGGAACCCTCGAGCAGTACTTC; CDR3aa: CASSVGAAGQGTLEQYF
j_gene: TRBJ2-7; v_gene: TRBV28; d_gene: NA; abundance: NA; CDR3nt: TGTGCCAGCATGCCGGACAAAGACTCCTACGAGCAGTACTTC; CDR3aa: CASMPDKDSYEQYF
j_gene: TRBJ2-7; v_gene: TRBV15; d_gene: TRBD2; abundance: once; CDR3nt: TGTGCCACCAGCAGTGATAGCGGGAGTCGGTACGAGCAGTACTTC; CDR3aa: CATSSDSGSRYEQYF
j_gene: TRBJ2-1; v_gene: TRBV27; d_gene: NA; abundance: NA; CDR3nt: TGTGCCAGCAGGAGTAGCGGTATACACAATGAGCAGTTCTTC; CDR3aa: CASRSSGIHNEQFF
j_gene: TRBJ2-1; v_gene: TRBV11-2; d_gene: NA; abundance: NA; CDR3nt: TGTGCCAGCAGCGGTCTTGACGGATACAATGAGCAGTTCTTC; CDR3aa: CASSGLDGYNEQFF
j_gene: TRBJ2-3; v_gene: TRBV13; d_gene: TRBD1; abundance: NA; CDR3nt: TGTGCCAGCAGCAGGACAGGACCAGATACGCAGTATTTT; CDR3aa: CASSRTGPDTQYF
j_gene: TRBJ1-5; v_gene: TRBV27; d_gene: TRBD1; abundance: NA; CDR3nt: TGTGCCAGCAGTCCAGTGGGACAGGGGTTAAGTCAGCCCCAGCATTTT; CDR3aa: CASSPVGQGLSQPQHF
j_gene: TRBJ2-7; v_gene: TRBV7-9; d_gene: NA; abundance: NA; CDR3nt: TGTGCCAGCAGCTCCAGACTAGGGGCAAACTACGAGCAGTACTTC; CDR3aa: CASSSRLGANYEQYF
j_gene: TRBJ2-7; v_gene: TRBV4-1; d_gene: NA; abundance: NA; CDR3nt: TGCGCCAGCAGCCGGCCCGGGGGTCCCTACGAGCAGTACTTC; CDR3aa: CASSRPGGPYEQYF
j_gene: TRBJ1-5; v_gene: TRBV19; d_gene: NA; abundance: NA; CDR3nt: TGTGCCAGTAGTCGGGAGAATCAGCCCCAGCATTTT; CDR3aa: CASSRENQPQHF
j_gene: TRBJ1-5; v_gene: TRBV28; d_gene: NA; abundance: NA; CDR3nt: TGTGCCAGCTGGCCTAGGATCAATCAGCCCCAGCATTTT; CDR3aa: CASWPRINQPQHF
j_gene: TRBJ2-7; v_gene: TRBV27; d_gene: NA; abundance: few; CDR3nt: TGTGCCAGCAGCCCGACAGCTTTATACGAGCAGTACTTC; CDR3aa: CASSPTALYEQYF
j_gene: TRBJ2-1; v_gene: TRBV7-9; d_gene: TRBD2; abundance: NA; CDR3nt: TGTGCCAGCCGCTGGGAGGGAAGCTACAATGAGCAGTTCTTC; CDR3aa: CASRWEGSYNEQFF
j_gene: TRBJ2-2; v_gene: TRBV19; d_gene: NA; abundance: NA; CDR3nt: TGTGCCAGTAGTATGGGGTTTAACACCGGGGAGCTGTTTTTT; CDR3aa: CASSMGFNTGELFF
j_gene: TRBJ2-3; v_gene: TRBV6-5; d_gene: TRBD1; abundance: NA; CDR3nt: TGTGCCAGCAGTTACCGGACAGGGAGCACAGATACGCAGTATTTT; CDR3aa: CASSYRTGSTDTQYF
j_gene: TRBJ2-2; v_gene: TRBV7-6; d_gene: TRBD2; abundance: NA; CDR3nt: TGTGCCAGCAGCTTGACTAGCGGGAGGGTGAACAGCGGGGAGCTGTTTTTT; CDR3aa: CASSLTSGRVNSGELFF
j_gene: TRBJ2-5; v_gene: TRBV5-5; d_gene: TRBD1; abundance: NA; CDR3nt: TGTGCCAGCAGCTTGCGGGACAGGGGGCAAGAGACCCAGTACTTC; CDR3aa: CASSLRDRGQETQYF
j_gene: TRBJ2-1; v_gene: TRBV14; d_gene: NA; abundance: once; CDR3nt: TGTGCCAGCAGCCAAGAGGGGAAGGTAGCGAATGAGCAGTTCTTC; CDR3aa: CASSQEGKVANEQFF
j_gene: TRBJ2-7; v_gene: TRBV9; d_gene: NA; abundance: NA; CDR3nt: TGTGCCAGCGGACGGGGGTTCGGCGAGCAGTACTTC; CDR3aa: CASGRGFGEQYF
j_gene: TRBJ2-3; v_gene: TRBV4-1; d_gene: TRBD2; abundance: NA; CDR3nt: TGCGCCAGCAGCCAGACTAGCGGGGGGGTAGGTACGCAGTATTTT; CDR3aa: CASSQTSGGVGTQYF
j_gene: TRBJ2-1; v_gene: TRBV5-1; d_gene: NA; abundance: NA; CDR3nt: TGCGCCAGCAGCTTTAGGGGGAGTGGTTCCTACAATGAGCAGTTCTTC; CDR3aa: CASSFRGSGSYNEQFF
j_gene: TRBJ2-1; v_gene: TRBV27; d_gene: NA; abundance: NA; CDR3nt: TGTGCCAGCAGTTTTAGCGATGAGCAGTTCTTC; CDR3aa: CASSFSDEQFF
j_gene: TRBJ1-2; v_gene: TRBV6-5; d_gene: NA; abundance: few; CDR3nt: TGTGCCAGCAGTTACGGAGCGGGGCCCTATGGCTACACCTTC; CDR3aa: CASSYGAGPYGYTF
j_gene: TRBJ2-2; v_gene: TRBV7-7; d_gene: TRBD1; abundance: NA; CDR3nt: TGTGCCAGCAGCCTAGGGACAGCGAACACCGGGGAGCTGTTTTTT; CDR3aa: CASSLGTANTGELFF
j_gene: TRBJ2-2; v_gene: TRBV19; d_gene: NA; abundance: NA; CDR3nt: TGTGCCAGTAGTTCGAAGTTCACCGGGGAGCTGTTTTTT; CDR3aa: CASSSKFTGELFF
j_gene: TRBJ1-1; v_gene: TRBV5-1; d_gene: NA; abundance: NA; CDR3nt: TGCGCCAGCAGAAGGGGAGGGAACACTGAAGCTTTCTTT; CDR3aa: CASRRGGNTEAFF
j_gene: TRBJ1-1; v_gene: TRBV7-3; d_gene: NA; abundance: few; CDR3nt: TGTGCCAGCAGCTTAACGCGACTGATGAACACTGAAGCTTTCTTT; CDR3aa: CASSLTRLMNTEAFF
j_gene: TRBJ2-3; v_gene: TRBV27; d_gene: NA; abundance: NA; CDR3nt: TGTGCCAGCAGTTTCCGAGACTACCCTTTAAGGCAGTATTTT; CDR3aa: CASSFRDYPLRQYF